The entry below gives a single T cell receptor (beta chain) sequence along with its context. How the authors handled the data: For nucleated cells, counts were estimated from reference gene primer amplification. TCRdb keeps only in-frame clones here, not all; method: immunoSEQ multiplex PCR. That table supplies the V and J calls and clone size; D and trimming were determined from the DNA. This sample carries 250,000 to 300,000 clones, roughly nine tenths of them seen once, and the ten largest clones take less than 2%. The data are from a study of blood T cell repertoires in COVID-19. About the research overall: T cells, B-cell-depleted T cells, or PBMCs provided the cDNA or gDNA that served as material.

The CDR3 covers 13 residues. The germline CDR1 and CDR2 sequences are SGDLS and YYNGEE. V lost 3 bases, J lost 4 bases, and 8 bases lay in between. Those enrolled, adults aged roughly 18 to 89 years, came from 20 to 25 US areas. Which cohort a participant joined came from the clinical history participants gave. The sequenced sample was PBMCs or T cells enriched from blood (not recorded which). The receptor comes from a middle-aged woman who had recovered from COVID-19. The V and J genes are TRBV9 and TRBJ2-1; no definite D call. In nucleotides, the CDR3 is TGTGCCAGCAGCGCGCGTGATTACAATGAGCAGTTCTTC. This sequence encodes CASSARDYNEQFF.